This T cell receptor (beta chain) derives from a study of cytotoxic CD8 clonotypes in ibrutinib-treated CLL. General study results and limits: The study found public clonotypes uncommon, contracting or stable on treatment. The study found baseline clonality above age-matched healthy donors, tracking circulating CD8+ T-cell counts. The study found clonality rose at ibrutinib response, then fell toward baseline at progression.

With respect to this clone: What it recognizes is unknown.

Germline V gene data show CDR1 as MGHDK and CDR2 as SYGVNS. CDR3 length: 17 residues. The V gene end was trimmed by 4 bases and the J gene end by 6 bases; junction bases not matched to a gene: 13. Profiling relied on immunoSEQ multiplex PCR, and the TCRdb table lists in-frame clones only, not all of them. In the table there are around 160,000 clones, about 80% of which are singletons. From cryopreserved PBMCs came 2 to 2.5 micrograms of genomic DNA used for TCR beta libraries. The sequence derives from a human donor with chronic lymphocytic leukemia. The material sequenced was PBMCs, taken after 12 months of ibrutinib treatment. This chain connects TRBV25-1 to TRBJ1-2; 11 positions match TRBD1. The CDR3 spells CASSGNGQGAGADGYTF. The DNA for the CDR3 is TGTGCCAGCAGTGGTAACGGACAGGGGGCGGGTGCGGATGGCTACACCTTC.